This record covers a single T cell receptor (beta chain). Method: immunoSEQ multiplex PCR; TCRdb's copy keeps in-frame clones and lacks some. The repertoire consists of around 120,000 clones, with about 80% occurring once and the leading ten covering 3% to 4.5%. The CDR3 extends over 15 amino acids. Germline assignment: CDR1 ENHRY and CDR2 SYGVKD. The V and J ends lost 4 bases and 5 bases, in that order; junction bases with no gene match: 1. These data come from a study of blood T cell repertoires in COVID-19. Study-wide background: The analysed material was cDNA or gDNA that came from T cells, B-cell-depleted T cells, or PBMCs.

This receptor was taken from an elderly woman with acute or convalescent COVID-19. The source material was peripheral blood. The chain has TRBV10-3 and TRBJ2-3; 15 bases fit TRBD2. The CDR3 region is CAISGTSGGVDTQYF. In DNA form, the CDR3 reads TGTGCCATCAGTGGGACTAGCGGGGGGGTAGATACGCAGTATTTT.